This TCR beta chain appears in the sequencing data of a study of OX40 agonist ivuxolimab in advanced cancers. Study-level information: Cancers in dose escalation were hepatocellular, melanoma, renal cell and head and neck.

Any history of autoimmune disease or systemic immunosuppression disqualified patients. Method: immunoSEQ multiplex PCR; TCRdb's copy keeps in-frame clones and lacks some. Here the sample spans some 94,000 clones, around 90% being singletons. The germline gives CDR1 LNHDA, CDR2 SQIVND (reference sequence). The CDR3 is made up of 17 amino acids. The V end lost 3 bases, the J end lost 2 bases, and 20 bases lay between the germline ends. Sequences were derived from CD4+ or CD8+ T cells sorted from blood, sampled in a trial of the OX40 agonist ivuxolimab. This TCR was recovered from an adult with an advanced solid tumor such as melanoma, head and neck, liver or kidney cancer. The chain carries TRBV19 and TRBJ2-7, with D perhaps matching TRBD1 (5 bases). The CDR3 region is CASSMGYRFGGTYEQYF. Written as DNA, the CDR3 is TGTGCCAGTAGTATGGGTTACAGGTTTGGCGGTACCTACGAGCAGTACTTC. The full variable domain, in which reference TRBV19 and TRBJ2-7 provide the parts outside the CDR3, is DGGITQSPKYLFRKEGQNVTLSCEQNLNHDAMYWYRQDPGQGLRLIYYSQIVNDFQKGDIAEGYSVSREKKESFPLTVTSAQKNPTAFYLCASSMGYRFGGTYEQYFGPGTRLTVT.